This record covers a single T cell receptor beta chain. Its matching antigen is unknown. This sample is drawn from a study of T cell responses to AZD1222 COVID-19 vaccine. V lost 6 bases and J lost 3, with 17 bases in between. The CDR3 is made up of 15 amino acids. CDR1 and CDR2 (germline): MNHEY, SMNVEV (reference sequence). Repertoires were generated with immunoSEQ multiplex PCR, while TCRdb's copy carries only in-frame clones and drops some. The sample has some 100,000 clones; around 87% are singletons. Study conclusions and caveats: Seropositive AZD1222 recipients at baseline numbered only five or six.

The material sequenced was peripheral blood, taken on day 0 of AZD1222 vaccination. This sequence was found in an adult in good health. V is TRBV27 and J is TRBJ1-2; tentatively, D is TRBD1 (5 bases). Written as DNA, the CDR3 is TGTGCCAGCAGCGAGGTGGGGGGAGGATACTATGGCTACACCTTC. Residues: CASSEVGGGYYGYTF.